This TCR beta chain was recorded in a study of blood T cells in healthy people across ages. At the level of the study: Template switching caught about one barcoded beta molecule for each two T cells. Study-level points and caveats: Across samples, TCR beta diversity tracked strongly with naive T cell percentage. A greater number of naive CD4+ cells and higher diversity distinguished long-lived donors from aged donors.

In germline, CDR1 is DFQATT, CDR2 SNEGSKA (reference sequence). This CDR3 is built from 18 residues. With 6 bases clipped from V and 7 bases from J, the junction kept 21 bases outside the gene matches. Together with a sample-barcoded 5' primer, a J-beta primer mix was included in a second PCR lasting roughly 6 to 12 cycles. Via MiXCR, TCRdb re-called the 5' RACE reads, giving one row per CDR3 protein. The sample carries fewer than 950,000 distinct CDR3 sequences, approximately 35% recorded once. This clonotype has a single count. Its antigen is still unknown. The chain uses TRBV20-1 and TRBJ1-6; 7 bases map to TRBD1. The source of this sequence is a man between 18 and 35 years old in good health. The sequenced sample consisted of blood. Here the CDR3 DNA reads TGCAGTGCACGACGCTCTGGAGGGACAGCTAAATTAAATTCACCCCTCCACTTT. This translates into CSARRSGGTAKLNSPLHF.